This record looks at one T cell receptor beta chain sequence and its context. Its antigen is unidentified. Each gene name is a mouse one. The CDR3 end falls 1 residue outside the read, so it is completed with the germline J gene. These data come from a study of tissue T cells after allogeneic stem cell transplantation. Study observations and caveats: Only a limited share of tissue TCRs appeared in blood or spleen.

CDR3 sequences, V/J genes, frequencies and template counts came from survey-depth TCRbeta sequencing. The method was immunoSEQ multiplex PCR; TCRdb's version includes in-frame clones alone and lacks a portion of them. The sample lists about 500 clones, approximately 50% occurring once. Noted time point: mouse harvest day 14 after allogeneic transplant. Mouse grafts combined 10^7 T-cell-depleted bone marrow cells with 10^6 splenic CD5+ T cells. This mouse GVHD model was MHC-mismatched B6 to BALB/c, profiled day 7 or 14. There are 13 residues in the CDR3. CDR1 and CDR2 from the germline V gene are KGHPV and FQNQEV (reference sequence). The V gene lost 2 bases and the J gene lost 3 bases, with 7 bases spanning the gap.

The rearrangement links TRBV26 to TRBJ1-1; D gene ambiguous. This TCR was sampled from a female BALB/c mouse given C57BL/6 T cells with graft-versus-host disease after an allogeneic hematopoietic cell transplant. The specimen was blood. The CDR3 loop reads CASSLISYTEVFF. Partial CDR3 DNA: TGTGCCAGCAGTCTGATCAGTTACACAGAAGTCTTC.